Included here is one T cell receptor beta chain sequence, with context. In this sample, this clonotype turned up once. Its binding antigen is unknown. A read error may produce the germline difference seen at one junction end. Library preparation used multiplex PCR. TCRdb records Illumina HiSeq 2500 as the sequencer. TCRbeta libraries were built by three rounds of nested PCR using primers (Table S4), following protocols modified from ARM-PCR. PCR products of 200-500 bp were gel-excised and purified with the QIAquick gel extraction kit before sequencing. Per the original workflow: Reads were cleaned using Trimmomatic, were merged into complete CDR3 sequences using FLASH, and were assigned to V(D)J germline segments using MiTCR. Clonal diversity was computed as the inverse Simpson's index with VDJtools. A read counted as productive if the sequence was in-frame and lacked a premature stop codon. In-frame beta chains were kept once TCRdb had trimmed the public reads at Q25 with fastp and called clones with MiXCR. For every CDR3 protein sequence, its rows merge into one entry that carries the most common genes and DNA. TCRdb, rather than the study authors, made the V and J calls. For this sample there are some 99,000 distinct CDR3 sequences; around 57% appear just once. Jointly, the top ten make up around 19% of the sample.

RNA was isolated from bulk unsorted tissue, and RNA quality was assessed with a NanoDrop ND-1000 and an Agilent 2100. The normal lung samples consisted of distant non-tumor tissue collected more than 3 cm from the tumor edge. All donors had newly diagnosed lung cancer, had not received prior chemotherapy, and were admitted for thoracic surgery in China between August and November 2014. The study excluded patients who had received radiotherapy or chemotherapy before or who had another cancer at the same time. Pieces of surgical tissue measuring roughly 1-2 cm3 were kept in RNAlater solution and stored at -80 degrees C until use. As encoded in the germline V gene (reference sequence), CDR1 is MNHNY while CDR2 is SVGAGI. Spanning cysteine to phenylalanine, the CDR3 consists of 14 amino acids. Of all the DNA, just the CDR3 is kept, 42 bases in frame from base 1. This sample is part of a study of tumor and adjacent non-tumor tissue in lung cancer (dated by TCRdb to the late 2010s). In the study overall: Patients with adenocarcinoma (roughly 12), squamous cell carcinoma (2) and small cell lung cancer (1) were included in the cohort. Around 30 paired specimens, one tumor and one normal lung sample per patient, were profiled by TCRbeta CDR3 sequencing. In total, sequencing yielded approximately 130,000,000 productive TCRbeta reads, which works out to an average of about 4 million reads per sample. The 15 or so patients were aged about 31 to 76 years, included around 10 men and 5 women, and had TNM stage I to III disease. Using bulk TCRbeta repertoires from 15 lung cancer patients, the study set lung tumor tissue side by side with matched distant non-tumor lung tissue.

Broad study findings and their caveats: Neither the sequencing platform nor unique molecular identifiers are named or mentioned anywhere in the methods. TCR diversity (inverse Simpson) was significantly higher in tumor than in normal lung tissue (approximately 400 vs 170, P = 0.0075, Mann-Whitney U test). The top 100 clones made up a significantly larger cumulative share of the repertoire in normal lung than in tumor tissue. Younger patients had significantly higher TCR diversity, and higher tumor TCR diversity was associated with shorter overall and disease-free survival. Because peripheral blood was not sequenced, blood TCRbeta repertoires in the lung cancer patients of the study were not examined. Only around 15 patients were included in the cohort, and the need for larger samples and more detailed clinical data was noted by the authors.

Sample: distant non-tumor lung tissue. The V and J segments used are TRBV6-6 and TRBJ2-2; a tentative D match to TRBD1 spans 7 bases. The TCR was taken from a man in his 60s with non-small cell lung cancer. The CDR3 region reads CASNTRQGGGELVF. The nucleotide sequence is given as TGTGCCAGCAATACCAGACAGGGAGGCGGGGAGCTGGTTTTT.